This TCR beta chain was observed in a study of type 1 and type 2 diabetes patients. Trimming took off 4 bases at V and 6 bases at J, with 16 bases between the two ends. This CDR3 spans 14 amino acids. CDR1 MGHDK and CDR2 SYGVNS come from the germline V gene. PCR was run on genomic DNA. Multiplex PCR with 30 forward and 13 reverse primers amplified the TCR beta CDR3. MiXCR, applied by TCRdb to the multiplex PCR reads, yields one record per CDR3 protein. The sample includes fewer than 350,000 distinct CDR3 sequences, around 47% of them seen just once. The rearrangement uses TRBV25-1 and TRBJ2-7; D is unresolved. The receptor's source is a man aged 18-30 years with type 2 diabetes. The sequenced material came from peripheral blood mononuclear cells (PBMCs). CDR3 sequence reads: CASSGSGPEVEQYF. Written as DNA, the CDR3 is TGTGCCAGCAGTGGGTCCGGCCCCGAGGTCGAGCAGTACTTC.